This T cell receptor beta chain was observed in a study of Ad26.COV2.S vaccination and SARS-CoV-2 variants. Looking at the study overall: Intramuscularly, Ad26.COV2.S was given either once or twice, 56 days apart.

Findings of the study overall: Non-spike TCR breadth was similar in vaccine and placebo recipients. Vaccinees displayed broader spike-specific TCR repertoires than placebo recipients.

As for treatment: around 19 received Ad26.COV2.S at low or high dose, single or two shots; several received placebo; per-sample allocation not given. Samples came from day 63 after the first vaccine or placebo injection. The study used a vaccine consisting of an Ad26 vector that expressed Wuhan-strain SARS-CoV-2 spike. About this clone itself: Its antigen remains unknown.

The method was immunoSEQ multiplex PCR; TCRdb's version includes in-frame clones alone and lacks a portion of them. The sample includes approximately 360,000 clones, about four fifths of them seen just once. This CDR3 comprises 10 residues. V gave up 5 bases and J gave up 4 bases, with 2 bases separating them. Germline V gives CDR1 LNHDA, CDR2 SQIVND (reference sequence). The specimen comprised peripheral blood, sampled in a trial of Ad26.COV2.S vaccine versus placebo. The source of this sequence is a person aged 18 to 65 who received the Ad26.COV2.S COVID-19 vaccine or a placebo. The chain has TRBV19 and TRBJ1-2; D remains unclear. Written as DNA, the CDR3 is TGTGCCAGTAGTGGCTATGGCTACACCTTC. Translation: CASSGYGYTF.